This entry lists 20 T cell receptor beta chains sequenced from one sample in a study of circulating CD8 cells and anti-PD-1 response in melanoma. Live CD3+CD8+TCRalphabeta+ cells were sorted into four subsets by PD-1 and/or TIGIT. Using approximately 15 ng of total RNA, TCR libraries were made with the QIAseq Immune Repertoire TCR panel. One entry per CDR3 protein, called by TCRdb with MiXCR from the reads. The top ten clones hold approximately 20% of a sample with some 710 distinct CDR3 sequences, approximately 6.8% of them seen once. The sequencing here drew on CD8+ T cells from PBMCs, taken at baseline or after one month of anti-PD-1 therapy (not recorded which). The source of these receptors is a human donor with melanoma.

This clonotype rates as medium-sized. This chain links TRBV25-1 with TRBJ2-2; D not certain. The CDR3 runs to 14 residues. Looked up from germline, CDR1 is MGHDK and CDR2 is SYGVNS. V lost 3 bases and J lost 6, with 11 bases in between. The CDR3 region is CASSDVRVAGELFF. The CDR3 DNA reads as TGTGCCAGCAGTGACGTTCGGGTCGCCGGGGAGCTGTTTTTT.

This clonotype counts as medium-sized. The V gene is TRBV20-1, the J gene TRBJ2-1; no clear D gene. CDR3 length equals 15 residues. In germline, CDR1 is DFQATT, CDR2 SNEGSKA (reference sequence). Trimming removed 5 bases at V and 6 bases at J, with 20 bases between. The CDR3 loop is CSAGTGPKFRNEQFF. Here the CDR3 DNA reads TGCAGTGCTGGAACCGGGCCCAAGTTCCGCAATGAGCAGTTCTTC.

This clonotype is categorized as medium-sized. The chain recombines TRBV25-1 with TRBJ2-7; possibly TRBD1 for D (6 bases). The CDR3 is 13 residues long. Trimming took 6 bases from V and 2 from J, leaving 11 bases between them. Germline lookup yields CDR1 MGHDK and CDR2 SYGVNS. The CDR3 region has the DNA TGTGCCAGCAGGGGGACATCCCCCTACGAGCAGTACTTC. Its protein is CASRGTSPYEQYF.

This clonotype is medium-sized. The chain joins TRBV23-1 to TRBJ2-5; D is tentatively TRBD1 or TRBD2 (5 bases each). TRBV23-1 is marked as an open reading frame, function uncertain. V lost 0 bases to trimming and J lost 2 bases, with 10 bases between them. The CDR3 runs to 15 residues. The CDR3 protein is CASSQSRDGQETQYF. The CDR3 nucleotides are TGCGCCAGCAGTCAATCCAGGGACGGTCAAGAGACCCAGTACTTC.

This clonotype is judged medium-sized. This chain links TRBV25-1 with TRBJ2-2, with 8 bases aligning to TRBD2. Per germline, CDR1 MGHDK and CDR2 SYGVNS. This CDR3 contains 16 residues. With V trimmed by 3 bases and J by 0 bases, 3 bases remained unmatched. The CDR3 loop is CASSDAGGPNTGELFF. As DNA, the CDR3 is TGTGCCAGCAGTGACGCGGGGGGCCCGAACACCGGGGAGCTGTTTTTT.

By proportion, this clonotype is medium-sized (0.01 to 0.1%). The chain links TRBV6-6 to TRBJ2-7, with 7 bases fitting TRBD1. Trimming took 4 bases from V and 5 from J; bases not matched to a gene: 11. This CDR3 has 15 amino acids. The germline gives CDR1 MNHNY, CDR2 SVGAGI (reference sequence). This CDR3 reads CASSSNRGALHEQYF. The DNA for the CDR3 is TGTGCCAGCAGTTCGAACAGGGGAGCTCTCCACGAGCAGTACTTC.

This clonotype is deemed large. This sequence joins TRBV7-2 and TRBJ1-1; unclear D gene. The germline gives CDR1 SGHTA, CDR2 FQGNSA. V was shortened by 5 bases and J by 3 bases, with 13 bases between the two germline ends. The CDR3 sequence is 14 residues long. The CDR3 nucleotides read TGTGCCAGCAGCCCAGACTACGGGGACACTGAAGCTTTCTTT. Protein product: CASSPDYGDTEAFF. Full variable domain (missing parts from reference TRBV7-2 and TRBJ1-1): GAGVSQSPSNKVTEKGKDVELRCDPISGHTALYWYRQSLGQGLEFLIYFQGNSAPDKSGLPSDRFSAERTGGSVSTLTIQRTQQEDSAVYLCASSPDYGDTEAFFGQGTRLTVV.

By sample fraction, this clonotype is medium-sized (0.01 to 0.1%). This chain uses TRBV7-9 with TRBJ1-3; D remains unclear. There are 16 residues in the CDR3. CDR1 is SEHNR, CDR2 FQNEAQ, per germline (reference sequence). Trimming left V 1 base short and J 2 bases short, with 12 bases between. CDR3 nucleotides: TGTGCCAGCAGCTTAGAGGAGGGAGCGGCTGGAAACACCATATATTTT. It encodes CASSLEEGAAGNTIYF.

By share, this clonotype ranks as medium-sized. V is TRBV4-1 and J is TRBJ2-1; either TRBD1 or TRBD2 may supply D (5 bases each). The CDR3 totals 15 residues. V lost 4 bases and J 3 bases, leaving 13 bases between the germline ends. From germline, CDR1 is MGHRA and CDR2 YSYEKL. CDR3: CASSPLPGLYNEQFF. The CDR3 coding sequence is TGCGCCAGCAGCCCGCTACCGGGGCTCTACAATGAGCAGTTCTTC.

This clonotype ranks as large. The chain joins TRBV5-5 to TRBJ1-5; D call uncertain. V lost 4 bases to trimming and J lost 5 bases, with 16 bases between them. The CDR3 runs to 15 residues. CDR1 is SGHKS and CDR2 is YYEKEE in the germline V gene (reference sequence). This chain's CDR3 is CASSPKRFFDQPQHF. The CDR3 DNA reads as TGTGCCAGCAGCCCTAAAAGGTTCTTCGATCAGCCCCAGCATTTT.

The CDR3 DNA follows: TGTGCCAGCAGCATAGCGGGAGGAGGGGACTACGAGCAGTACTTC. Protein product: CASSIAGGGDYEQYF. J is TRBJ2-7 and V is TRBV27, with TRBD2 matching over 10 bases. Germline assignment: CDR1 MNHEY and CDR2 SMNVEV (reference sequence). With 6 bases clipped from V and 3 bases from J, the junction kept 8 bases outside the gene matches. The CDR3 loop spans 15 amino acids.

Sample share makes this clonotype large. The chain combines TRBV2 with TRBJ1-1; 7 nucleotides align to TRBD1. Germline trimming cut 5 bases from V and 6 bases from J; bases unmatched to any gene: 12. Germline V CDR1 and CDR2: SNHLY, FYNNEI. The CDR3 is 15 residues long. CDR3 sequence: CASSPQGGRGAEAFF. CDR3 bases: TGTGCCAGCAGTCCGCAGGGGGGCCGGGGGGCTGAAGCTTTCTTT. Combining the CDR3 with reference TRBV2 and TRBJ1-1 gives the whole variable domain EPEVTQTPSHQVTQMGQEVILRCVPISNHLYFYWYRQILGQKVEFLVSFYNNEISEKSEIFDDQFSVERPDGSNFTLKIRSTKLEDSAMYFCASSPQGGRGAEAFFGQGTRLTVV.

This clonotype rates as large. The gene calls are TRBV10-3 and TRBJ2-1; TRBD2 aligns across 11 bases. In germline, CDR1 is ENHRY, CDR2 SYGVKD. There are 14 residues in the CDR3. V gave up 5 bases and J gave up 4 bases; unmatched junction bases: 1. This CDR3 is CAISTSGSYNEQFF. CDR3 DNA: TGTGCCATCAGTACTAGCGGGAGTTACAATGAGCAGTTCTTC.

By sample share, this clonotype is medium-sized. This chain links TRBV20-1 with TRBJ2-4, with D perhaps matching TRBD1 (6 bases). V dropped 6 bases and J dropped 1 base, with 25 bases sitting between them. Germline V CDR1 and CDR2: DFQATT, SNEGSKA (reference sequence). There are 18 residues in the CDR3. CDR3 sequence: CSAAWGHSPQVAKNIQYF. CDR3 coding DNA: TGCAGTGCCGCTTGGGGACACTCTCCCCAAGTGGCCAAAAACATTCAGTACTTC.

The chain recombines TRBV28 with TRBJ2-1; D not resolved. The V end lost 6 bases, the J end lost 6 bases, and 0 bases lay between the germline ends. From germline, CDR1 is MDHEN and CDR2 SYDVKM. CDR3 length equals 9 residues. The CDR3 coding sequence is TGTGCCAGCAGCAATGAGCAGTTCTTC. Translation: CASSNEQFF.

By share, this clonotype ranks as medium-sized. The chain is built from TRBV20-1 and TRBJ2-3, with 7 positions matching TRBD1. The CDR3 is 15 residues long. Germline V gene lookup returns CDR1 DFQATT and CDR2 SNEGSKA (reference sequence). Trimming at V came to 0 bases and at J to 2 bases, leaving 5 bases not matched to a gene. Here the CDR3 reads CSARELRGNTDTQYF. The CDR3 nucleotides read TGCAGTGCTAGAGAGCTCAGGGGGAACACAGATACGCAGTATTTT.

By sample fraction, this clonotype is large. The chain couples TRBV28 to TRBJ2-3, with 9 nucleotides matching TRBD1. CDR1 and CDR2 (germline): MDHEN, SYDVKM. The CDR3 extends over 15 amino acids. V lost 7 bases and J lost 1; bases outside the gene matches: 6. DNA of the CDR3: TGTGCCAGCATCTGGGACAGGGCGGGCACAGATACGCAGTATTTT. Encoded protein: CASIWDRAGTDTQYF.

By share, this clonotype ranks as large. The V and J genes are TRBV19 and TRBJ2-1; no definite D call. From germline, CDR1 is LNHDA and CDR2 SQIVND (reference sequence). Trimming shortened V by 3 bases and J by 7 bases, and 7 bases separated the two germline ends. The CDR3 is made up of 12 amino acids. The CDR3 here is CASSMMGNEQFF. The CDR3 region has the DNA TGTGCCAGTAGTATGATGGGGAATGAGCAGTTCTTC.

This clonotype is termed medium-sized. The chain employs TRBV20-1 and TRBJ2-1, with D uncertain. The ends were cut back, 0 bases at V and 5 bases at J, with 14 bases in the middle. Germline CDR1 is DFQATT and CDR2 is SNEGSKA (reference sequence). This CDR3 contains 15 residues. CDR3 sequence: CSARDGARSHNEQFF. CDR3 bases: TGCAGTGCTAGAGATGGAGCCCGCAGCCACAATGAGCAGTTCTTC.

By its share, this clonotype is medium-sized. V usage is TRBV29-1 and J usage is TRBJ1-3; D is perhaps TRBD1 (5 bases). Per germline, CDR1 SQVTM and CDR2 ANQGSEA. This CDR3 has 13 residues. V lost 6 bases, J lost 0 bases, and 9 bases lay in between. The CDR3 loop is CSVQDNSGNTIYF. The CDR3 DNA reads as TGCAGCGTACAGGACAACTCTGGAAACACCATATATTTT. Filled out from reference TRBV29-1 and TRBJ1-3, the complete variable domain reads SAVISQKPSRDICQRGTSLTIQCQVDSQVTMMFWYRQQPGQSLTLIATANQGSEATYESGFVIDKFPISRPNLTFSTLTVSNMSPEDSSIYLCSVQDNSGNTIYFGEGSWLTVV.